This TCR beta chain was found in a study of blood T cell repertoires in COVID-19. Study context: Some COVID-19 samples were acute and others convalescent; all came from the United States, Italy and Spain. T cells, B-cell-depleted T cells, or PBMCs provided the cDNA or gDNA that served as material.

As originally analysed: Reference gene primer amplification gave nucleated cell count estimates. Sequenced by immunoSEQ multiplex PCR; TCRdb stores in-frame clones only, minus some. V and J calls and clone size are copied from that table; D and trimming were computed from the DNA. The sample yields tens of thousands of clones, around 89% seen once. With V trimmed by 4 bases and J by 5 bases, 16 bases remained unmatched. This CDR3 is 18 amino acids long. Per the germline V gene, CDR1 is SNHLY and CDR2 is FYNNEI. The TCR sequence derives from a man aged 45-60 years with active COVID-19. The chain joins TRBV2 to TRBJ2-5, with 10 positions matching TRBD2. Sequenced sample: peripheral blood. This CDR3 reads CASSGHRAGGASAETQYF. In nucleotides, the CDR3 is TGTGCCAGCAGTGGACATAGAGCGGGGGGGGCCTCGGCGGAGACCCAGTACTTC.